The entry below describes one T cell receptor (beta chain). 5'RACE template switching produced TCR cDNA carrying a universal primer site and UMIs. MiXCR, applied by TCRdb to the 5' RACE reads, yields one record per CDR3 protein. In the table there are some 670,000 distinct CDR3 sequences, about 12% of which are singletons. The data originate from a study of T cells after yellow fever vaccination. Across the whole study: SMART-Seq v4 Ultra Low Input prepared the low-cell-number fractions.

The CDR3 length is 14 residues. J lost 5 bases, V lost 7 bases, and 7 bases had no gene match. The germline gives CDR1 SQVTM, CDR2 ANQGSEA. The chain couples TRBV29-1 to TRBJ2-2; 10 bases are shared with TRBD2. The sequence derives from a young man who received the YFV17D yellow fever vaccine. Sample: PBMCs, taken on the day of the yellow fever booster vaccination. CDR3 coding DNA: TGCAGCGCCTTAGCGGGAGGATATACCGGGGAGCTGTTTTTT. This encodes CSALAGGYTGELFF.